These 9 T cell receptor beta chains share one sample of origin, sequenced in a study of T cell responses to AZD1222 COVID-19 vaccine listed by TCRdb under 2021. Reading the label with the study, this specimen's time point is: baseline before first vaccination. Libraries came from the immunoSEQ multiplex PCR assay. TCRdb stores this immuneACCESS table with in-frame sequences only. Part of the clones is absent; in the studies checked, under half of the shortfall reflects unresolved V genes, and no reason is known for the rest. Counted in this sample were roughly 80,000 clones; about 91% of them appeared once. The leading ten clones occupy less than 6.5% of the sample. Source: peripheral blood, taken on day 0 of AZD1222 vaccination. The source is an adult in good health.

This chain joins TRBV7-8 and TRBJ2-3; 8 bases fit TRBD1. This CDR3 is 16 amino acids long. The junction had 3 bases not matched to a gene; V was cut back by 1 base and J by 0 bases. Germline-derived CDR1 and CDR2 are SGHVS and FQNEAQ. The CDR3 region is CASSLGGDRSTDTQYF. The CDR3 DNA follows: TGTGCCAGCAGCTTAGGTGGGGACAGGAGCACAGATACGCAGTATTTT.

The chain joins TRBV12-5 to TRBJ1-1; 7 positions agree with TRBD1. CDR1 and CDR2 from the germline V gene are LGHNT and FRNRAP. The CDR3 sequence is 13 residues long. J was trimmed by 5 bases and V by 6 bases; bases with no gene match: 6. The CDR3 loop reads CASGGDSGTEAFF. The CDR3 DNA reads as TGTGCTAGTGGGGGGGACAGCGGAACTGAAGCTTTCTTT.

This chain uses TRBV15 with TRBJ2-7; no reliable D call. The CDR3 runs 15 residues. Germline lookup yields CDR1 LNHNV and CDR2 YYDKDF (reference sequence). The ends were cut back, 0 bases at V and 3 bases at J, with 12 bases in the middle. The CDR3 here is CATSRDGKAVYEQYF. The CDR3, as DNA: TGTGCCACCAGCAGAGATGGCAAAGCAGTCTACGAGCAGTACTTC.

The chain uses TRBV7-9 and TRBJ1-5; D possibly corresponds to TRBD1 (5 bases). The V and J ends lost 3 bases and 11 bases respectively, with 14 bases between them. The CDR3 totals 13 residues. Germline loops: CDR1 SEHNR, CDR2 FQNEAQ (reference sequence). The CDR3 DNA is TGTGCCAGCAGCTTTAGCGGCGGGGGGGCCCAGCATTTT. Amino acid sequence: CASSFSGGGAQHF.

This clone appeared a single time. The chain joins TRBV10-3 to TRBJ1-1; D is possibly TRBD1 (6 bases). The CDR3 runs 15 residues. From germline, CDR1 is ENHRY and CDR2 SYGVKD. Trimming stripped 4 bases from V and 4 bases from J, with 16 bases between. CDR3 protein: CAISAEQGYATEAFF. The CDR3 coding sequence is TGTGCCATCAGTGCGGAACAGGGCTATGCCACTGAAGCTTTCTTT.

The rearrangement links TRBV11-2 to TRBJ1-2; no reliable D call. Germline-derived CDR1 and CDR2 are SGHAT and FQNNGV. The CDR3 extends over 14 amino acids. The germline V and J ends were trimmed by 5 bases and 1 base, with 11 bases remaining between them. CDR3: CASSQNTRNYGYTF. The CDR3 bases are TGTGCCAGCAGCCAAAACACCCGTAACTATGGCTACACCTTC.

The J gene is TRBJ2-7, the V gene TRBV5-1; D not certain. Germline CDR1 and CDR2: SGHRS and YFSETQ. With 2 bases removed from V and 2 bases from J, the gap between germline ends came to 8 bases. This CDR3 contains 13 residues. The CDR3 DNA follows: TGCGCCAGCAGCTTCCCCCAGGCCTACGAGCAGTACTTC. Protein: CASSFPQAYEQYF.

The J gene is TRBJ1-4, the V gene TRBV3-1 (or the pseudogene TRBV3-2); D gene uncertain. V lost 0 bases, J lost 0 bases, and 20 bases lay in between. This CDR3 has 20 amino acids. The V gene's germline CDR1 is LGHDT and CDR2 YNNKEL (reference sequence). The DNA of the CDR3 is TGTGCCAGCAGCCAAGATTATCCAGGAACAGTATCTGCAACTAATGAAAAACTGTTTTTT. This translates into CASSQDYPGTVSATNEKLFF.

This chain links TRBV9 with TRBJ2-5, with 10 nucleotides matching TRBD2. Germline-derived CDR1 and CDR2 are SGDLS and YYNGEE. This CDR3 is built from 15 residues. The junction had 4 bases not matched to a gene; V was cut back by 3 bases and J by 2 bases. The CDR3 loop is CASSAGLANQETQYF. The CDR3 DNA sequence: TGTGCCAGCAGCGCGGGACTAGCGAATCAAGAGACCCAGTACTTC.